This T cell receptor beta chain stems from a study of blood T cell repertoires in COVID-19. Study-level information: The origin of the acute and convalescent COVID-19 samples was the United States, Italy and Spain. Sources were T cells, B-cell-depleted T cells, or PBMCs; the material itself was cDNA or gDNA.

Original data processing: Counts of nucleated cells, estimated from reference gene primer amplification, were obtained. Produced via immunoSEQ multiplex PCR; TCRdb's table is partial and in-frame only. That table furnishes V, J and clone size, whereas the DNA furnished D and trimming. In the table there are 40,000 to 55,000 clones, roughly four fifths of which are singletons. This clone was seen only a few times. V lost 5 bases, J lost 9 bases, and 19 bases lay in between. CDR3 length: 15 residues. Germline V gene data show CDR1 as KGHDR and CDR2 as SFDVKD. The source material was peripheral blood. This clonotype originated in a human donor with acute or convalescent COVID-19. The donor label of this sample is uncertain. The J gene is TRBJ2-1, the V gene TRBV24-1; TRBD1 is a possible D gene (5 bases). CDR3 amino acids: CATSAQGPLPGEQFF. The DNA of the CDR3 is TGTGCCACCAGTGCCCAGGGCCCTCTACCCGGTGAGCAGTTCTTC.